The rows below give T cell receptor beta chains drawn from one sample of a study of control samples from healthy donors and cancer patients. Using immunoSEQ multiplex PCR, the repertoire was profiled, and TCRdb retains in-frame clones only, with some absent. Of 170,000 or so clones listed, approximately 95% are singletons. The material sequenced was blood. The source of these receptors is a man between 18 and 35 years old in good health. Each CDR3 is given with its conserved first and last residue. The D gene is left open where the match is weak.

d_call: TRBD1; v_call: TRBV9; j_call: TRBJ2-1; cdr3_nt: TGTGCCAGCAGCGTGACCGGGACAGGGGGCGTGAATGAGCAGTTCTTC; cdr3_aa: CASSVTGTGGVNEQFF
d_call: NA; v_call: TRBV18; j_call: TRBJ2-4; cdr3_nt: TGTGCCAGCTCACCAGGGCAAAGCGGAAACATTCAGTACTTC; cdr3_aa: CASSPGQSGNIQYF
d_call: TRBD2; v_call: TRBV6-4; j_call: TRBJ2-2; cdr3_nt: TGTGCCAGCAGCGAACCCTCTAGCGGGGGCGAACCCGGGGAGCTGTTTTTT; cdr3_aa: CASSEPSSGGEPGELFF
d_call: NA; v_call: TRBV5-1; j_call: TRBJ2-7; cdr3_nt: TGCGCCAGCAGCTTCGACAACGACTACGAGCAGTACTTC; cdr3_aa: CASSFDNDYEQYF
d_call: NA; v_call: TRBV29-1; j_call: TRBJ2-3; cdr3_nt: TGCAGCGTTCCGGCTCCTTCAGAGGAGTATTTT; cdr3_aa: CSVPAPSEEYF
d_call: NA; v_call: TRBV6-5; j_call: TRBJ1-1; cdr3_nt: TGTGCCAGCACCATAGGGGAGGTCGACACTGAAGCTTTCTTT; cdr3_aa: CASTIGEVDTEAFF
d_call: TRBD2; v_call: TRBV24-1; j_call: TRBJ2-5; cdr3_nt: TGTGCCACCGGGACTAGCGGTGAGACCCAGTACTTC; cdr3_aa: CATGTSGETQYF
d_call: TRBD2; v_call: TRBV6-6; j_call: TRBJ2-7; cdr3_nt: TGTGCCAGCAGTTACCCGGGAGGGGAATCCGGCTACGAGCAGTACTTC; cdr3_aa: CASSYPGGESGYEQYF
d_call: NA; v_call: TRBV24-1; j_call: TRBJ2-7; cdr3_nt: TGTGCCACCAGTGATTCCAGGGGTGCTGATTCCTACGAGCAGTACTTC; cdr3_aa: CATSDSRGADSYEQYF
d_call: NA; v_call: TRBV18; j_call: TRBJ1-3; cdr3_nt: TGTGCCAGCTCACCACCGGGGACGTTCAACCTCGGAAACACCATATATTTT; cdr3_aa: CASSPPGTFNLGNTIYF
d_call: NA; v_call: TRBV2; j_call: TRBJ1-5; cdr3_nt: TGTGCCAGCAGTGACAGCCCGAATCAGCCCCAGCATTTT; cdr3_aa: CASSDSPNQPQHF